This T cell receptor (beta chain) was obtained from a study of T cells in Graves' hyperthyroidism and ophthalmopathy. At least ten counts were recorded for this clonotype. Amplification yielded TCR beta CDR3 regions, with RNA transcripts as the source. First-round RT-PCR of the TCR CDR3 relied on the HTBI primer set. A single record per CDR3 protein comes from TCRdb applying MiXCR to the multiplex PCR reads. The sample comprises 600,000 to 900,000 distinct CDR3 sequences, approximately 16% of which are singletons, and approximately 8.4% rests with the top ten. Uncontrolled infection, other autoimmune disease, pregnancy or lactation disqualified patients from enrolment. Diagnosis relied on clinical symptoms, serum thyroxine and TRAb, thyroid ultrasound and orbital computed tomography. Fresh 10 ml peripheral blood yielded PBMCs. Trimming took 1 base from V and 6 from J, leaving 15 bases between them. The CDR3 runs 15 residues. Germline V CDR1 and CDR2: MDHEN, SYDVKM.

The receptor comes from a man between 18 and 35 years old with Graves' hyperthyroidism. Material for sequencing was blood. This chain connects TRBV28 to TRBJ1-2, with a tentative D call TRBD1 (6 bases). The CDR3: CASSLLGQFWDGYTF. Written as DNA, the CDR3 is TGTGCCAGCAGTTTATTAGGACAGTTCTGGGATGGCTACACCTTC.